This T cell receptor (beta chain) stems from a study of low-dose radiotherapy and immunotherapy resistance in tumors (dated by TCRdb to 2022 to 2024). About the full investigation: Patients in Cohort 1 were given 0.5 Gy per fraction every 2 weeks, and the prescribed total PTV dose was 6.5 Gy. The translational analysis covered eight patients: three from the first dose cohort and the first five from the second dose cohort. Cyclophosphamide 200 mg/m2 was given intravenously every two weeks, one day before each radiation and immunotherapy administration. Nivolumab and ipilimumab were both given intravenously, with nivolumab at a 240 mg flat dose every two weeks and ipilimumab at 1 mg/kg every six weeks. Trial participants were not randomized into treatment groups. Starting on cycle 1 day 1, patients took 300 mg of aspirin by mouth once a day for four cycles. For Cohort 2, the dose was 1 Gy per fraction given every two weeks, adding up to 13 Gy in total across 26 weeks.

Of note for this clonotype: Its antigen remains undetermined. No base-level quality is on record; no much larger clone is a single base apart.

Taken with the paper, the label for time point translates to: after trial treatment. The treatment or condition tag for this specimen amounts to: LDRT plus nivolumab, ipilimumab, low-dose cyclophosphamide and aspirin (RACIN trial). Donors were enrolled in RACIN, a single-arm phase I dose-escalation trial combining nivolumab, ipilimumab, aspirin, low-dose cyclophosphamide and low-dose radiotherapy. To be eligible, a patient needed to have an advanced solid tumor that was TIL-negative. The sequencing machine was an Illumina HiSeq 2500. First-strand cDNA was synthesized with Superscript III and a set of TRAV- and TRBV-specific primers, covering both TCRalpha and TCRbeta chains. TCRs were amplified with Phusion for 20 PCR cycles, with a constant-region primer paired with the adapter attached to the V primers. Isolated mRNA was amplified with the MessageAmp II aRNA Amplification Kit, using a roughly 15-hour in vitro transcription at 37°C. mRNA for TCR sequencing was isolated with the Dynabeads mRNA DIRECT Purification Kit. Indexed Illumina adapters were added in a second Phusion PCR of 25 to 30 cycles, and the PCR products were purified with AMPure XP beads. From the authors' description of their analysis: Custom Perl scripts were used to pool TCR sequences that encoded the same protein, to remove out-of-frame sequences, and to calculate the abundance of each clonotype. The analysis excluded TCR sequences that were supported by just one read. The metrics used to describe the repertoires included Shannon entropy, Gini index, clonality, richness, and the frequency of TCRs shared between repertoires. The public reads were quality trimmed at Q25 with fastp and then assembled into clones with MiXCR by TCRdb, keeping productive beta chains. CDR3 protein sequences are deduplicated, and each keeps its most common genes and DNA. TCRdb's processing, not the authors' own work, is the source of the V and J calls. The sample table holds roughly 56,000 distinct CDR3 sequences, of which roughly 23% were seen once. The leading ten clones occupy 6% to 8.5% of the sample.

The sample was PBMCs, taken after low-dose radiotherapy plus immunotherapy. The receptor's source is a male donor with prostate cancer.

The CDR3 is CSARDTQSYEQFF. The DNA sequence is as follows: TGCAGTGCTAGAGATACACAAAGCTATGAGCAGTTCTTC. In this chain, TRBV20-1 is recombined with TRBJ2-1; no D gene is confidently identified. The trim is 0 bases for V and 8 bases for J, with a gap of 11 bases between the germline ends. Taken from the germline V gene (reference sequence), the CDR1 and CDR2 loops are DFQATT and SNEGSKA. There are 13 amino acids in the CDR3, from cysteine to phenylalanine inclusive. Here the CDR3 DNA is all that survives: 39 bases in frame from base 1.